This TCR beta chain was obtained from a study of shared clonotypes between healthy human individuals. Study-level results: Donor clonotype sharing was expected to depend on sequencing depth. A reduction in generation probabilities was seen for non-shared clonotypes relative to those shared by all four donors.

This table comes from immunoSEQ multiplex PCR, and its TCRdb copy is limited to in-frame clones, with some not included. The table records roughly 890,000 clones, over 90% of them present only once. Terminally differentiated effector memory CD45RA+ cells were excluded by CCR7 positive selection of CD45RO-negative cells. V was cut by 4 bases and J by 10 bases, with 11 bases left in between. There are 12 residues in the CDR3. Germline V lookup: CDR1 SEHNR, CDR2 FQNEAQ (reference sequence). Points on this clone: Its target is not known.

Material: naive CD8+ T cells sorted from blood. The chain has TRBV7-9 and TRBJ2-1; D remains ambiguous. The TCR was taken from a man under 40 in good health. The CDR3 DNA reads as TGTGCCAGCAGCTCCGATATAGGAGAGCAGTTCTTC. Its protein is CASSSDIGEQFF.